The next 3 T cell receptor beta chains were all read from a single sample in a study of T cell repertoires in cytomegalovirus infection. TCRdb fed the reads into MiXCR, producing one record per CDR3 protein. This sample has about 340,000 distinct CDR3 sequences; 25% to 30% occur once, and the top ten carry about 19%. No antigen has been identified for these receptors. Sequenced material: cultured PBMCs, taken from culture after CMV antigen stimulation. These receptors were taken from a human donor in good health (CMV status not recorded). Some clones in this sample may be carry-over from other donors' samples.

J is TRBJ2-5 and V is TRBV11-2, with D perhaps given as TRBD1 or TRBD2 (5 bases each). Per the germline V gene, CDR1 is SGHAT and CDR2 is FQNNGV. There are 16 residues in the CDR3. V was shortened by 4 bases and J by 5 bases, with 20 bases between the two germline ends. This CDR3 is CASSSQVGVAQETQYF. For the CDR3, the DNA is TGTGCCAGCAGCTCCCAGGTGGGGGTGGCCCAGGAGACCCAGTACTTC.

This clonotype has only a few counts. The chain uses TRBV5-1 and TRBJ1-1; tentative D call: TRBD1 (6 bases). CDR1 and CDR2 from the germline V gene are SGHRS and YFSETQ. Trimming stripped 5 bases from V and 6 bases from J, with 14 bases between. CDR3 length: 13 residues. The CDR3 bases are TGCGCCAGCAGACCAGGGGTGGAGTCTGAAGCTTTCTTT. This codes for CASRPGVESEAFF.

The chain combines TRBV10-3 with TRBJ1-1; D unresolved. CDR1 is ENHRY, CDR2 SYGVKD, per germline. Between the trimmed V and J ends, which lost 6 bases and 1 base, there was a span of 9 bases. The CDR3 is made up of 13 amino acids. The CDR3 region is CAIRDAKNTEAFF. The CDR3 bases are TGTGCCATCAGGGATGCGAAGAACACTGAAGCTTTCTTT.